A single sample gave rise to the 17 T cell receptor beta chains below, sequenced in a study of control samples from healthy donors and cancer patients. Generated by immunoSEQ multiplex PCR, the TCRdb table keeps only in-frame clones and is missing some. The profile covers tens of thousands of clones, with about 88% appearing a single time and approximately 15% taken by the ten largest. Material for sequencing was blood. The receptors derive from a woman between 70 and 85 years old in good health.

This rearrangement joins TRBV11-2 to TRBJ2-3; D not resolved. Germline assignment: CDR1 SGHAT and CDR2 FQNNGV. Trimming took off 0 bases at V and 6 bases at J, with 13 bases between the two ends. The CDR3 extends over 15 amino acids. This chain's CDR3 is CASSLDPTLGDTQYF. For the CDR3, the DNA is TGTGCCAGCAGCTTAGACCCGACCCTCGGGGATACGCAGTATTTT.

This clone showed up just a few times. The CDR3 bases are TGCGCCAGCGGCCCCGGACAGGGAGGGCCATACGAGCAGTACTTC. Translating gives CASGPGQGGPYEQYF. The chain joins TRBV10-2 to TRBJ2-7; maybe TRBD1 (8 bases). The V gene's germline CDR1 is WSHSY and CDR2 SAAADI. This CDR3 region has 15 residues. The V gene lost 8 bases and the J gene lost 4 bases, with 21 bases spanning the gap.

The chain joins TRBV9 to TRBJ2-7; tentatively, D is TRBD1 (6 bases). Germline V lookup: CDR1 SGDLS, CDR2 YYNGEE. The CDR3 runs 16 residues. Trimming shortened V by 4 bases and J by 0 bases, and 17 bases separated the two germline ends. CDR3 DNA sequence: TGTGCCAGCAGCCCCTCACCAGGGACAAACTCCTACGAGCAGTACTTC. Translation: CASSPSPGTNSYEQYF.

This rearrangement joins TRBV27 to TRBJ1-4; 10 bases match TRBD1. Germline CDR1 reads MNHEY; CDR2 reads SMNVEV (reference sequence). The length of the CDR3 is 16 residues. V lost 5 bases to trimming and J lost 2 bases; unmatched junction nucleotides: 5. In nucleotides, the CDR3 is TGTGCCAGCAGTAAGGAGACAGGGGGCACTAATGAAAAACTGTTTTTT. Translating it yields CASSKETGGTNEKLFF.

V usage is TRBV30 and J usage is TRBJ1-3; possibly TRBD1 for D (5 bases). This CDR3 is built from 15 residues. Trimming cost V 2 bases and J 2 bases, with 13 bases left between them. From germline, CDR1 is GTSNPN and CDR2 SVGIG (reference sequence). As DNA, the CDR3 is TGTGCCTGGAGTTCAGGGAAGGGGACTGGAAACACCATATATTTT. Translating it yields CAWSSGKGTGNTIYF.

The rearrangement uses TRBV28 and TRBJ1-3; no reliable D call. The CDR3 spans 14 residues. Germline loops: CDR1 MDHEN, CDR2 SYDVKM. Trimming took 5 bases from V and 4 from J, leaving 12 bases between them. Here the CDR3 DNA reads TGTGCCAGCAGTGAACCCAGGCCAGGAAACACCATATATTTT. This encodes CASSEPRPGNTIYF.

This CDR3 is CASRYEGTNEKLFF. The DNA of the CDR3 is TGCGCCAGCAGATACGAGGGAACTAATGAAAAACTGTTTTTT. This chain joins TRBV4-3 and TRBJ1-4; D ambiguous. Between the trimmed V and J ends, which lost 6 bases and 1 base, there was a span of 9 bases. Germline-derived CDR1 and CDR2 are LGHNA and YSLEER. This CDR3 is built from 14 residues.

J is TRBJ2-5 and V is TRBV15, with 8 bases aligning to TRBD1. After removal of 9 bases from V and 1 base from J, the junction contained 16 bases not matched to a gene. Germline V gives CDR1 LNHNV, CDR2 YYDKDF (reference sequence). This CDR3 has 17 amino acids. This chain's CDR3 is CATKRTGSLGIQETQYF. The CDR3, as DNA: TGTGCCACAAAAAGGACAGGGAGTCTTGGGATCCAAGAGACCCAGTACTTC.

The CDR3 sequence is CASSFEGRESPLHF. As DNA, the CDR3 is TGTGCCAGCAGTTTCGAAGGGCGAGAATCACCCCTCCACTTT. This chain links TRBV27 with TRBJ1-6; D is ambiguous. Germline V gene sequence: CDR1 MNHEY, CDR2 SMNVEV (reference sequence). CDR3 length: 14 amino acids. V was cut by 3 bases and J by 10 bases, with 13 bases left in between.

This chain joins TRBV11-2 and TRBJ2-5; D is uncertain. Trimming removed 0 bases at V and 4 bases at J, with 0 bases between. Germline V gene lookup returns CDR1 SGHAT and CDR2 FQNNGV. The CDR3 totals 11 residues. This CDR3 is CASSLEETQYF. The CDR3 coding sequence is TGTGCCAGCAGCTTAGAAGAGACCCAGTACTTC.

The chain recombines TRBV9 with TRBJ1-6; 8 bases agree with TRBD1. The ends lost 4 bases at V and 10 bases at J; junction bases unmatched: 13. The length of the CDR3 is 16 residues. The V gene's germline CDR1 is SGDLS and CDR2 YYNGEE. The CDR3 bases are TGTGCCAGCAGCCCAGGGGTGACAGGGGTTGGATCACCCCTCCACTTT. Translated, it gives CASSPGVTGVGSPLHF.

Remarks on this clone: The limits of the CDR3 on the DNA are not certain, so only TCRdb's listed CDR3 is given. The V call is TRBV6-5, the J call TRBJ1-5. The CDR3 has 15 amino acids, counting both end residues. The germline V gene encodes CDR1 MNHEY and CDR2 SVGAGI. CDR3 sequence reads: CASSSSTGGNQPQHF.

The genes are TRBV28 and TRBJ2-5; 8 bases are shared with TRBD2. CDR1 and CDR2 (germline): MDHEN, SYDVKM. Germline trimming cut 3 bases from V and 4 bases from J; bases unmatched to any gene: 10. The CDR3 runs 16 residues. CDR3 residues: CASSLSGGPQGETQYF. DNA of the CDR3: TGTGCCAGCAGTTTGAGCGGGGGACCACAGGGAGAGACCCAGTACTTC. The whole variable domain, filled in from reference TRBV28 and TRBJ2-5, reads DVKVTQSSRYLVKRTGEKVFLECVQDMDHENMFWYRQDPGLGLRLIYFSYDVKMKEKGDIPEGYSVSREKKERFSLILESASTNQTSMYLCASSLSGGPQGETQYFGPGTRLLVL.

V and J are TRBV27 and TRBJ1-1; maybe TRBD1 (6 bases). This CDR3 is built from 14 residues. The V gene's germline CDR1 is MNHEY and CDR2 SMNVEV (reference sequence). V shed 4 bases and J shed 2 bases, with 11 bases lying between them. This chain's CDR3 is CASSYRGANTEAFF. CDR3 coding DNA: TGTGCCAGCAGTTATAGGGGGGCCAACACTGAAGCTTTCTTT.

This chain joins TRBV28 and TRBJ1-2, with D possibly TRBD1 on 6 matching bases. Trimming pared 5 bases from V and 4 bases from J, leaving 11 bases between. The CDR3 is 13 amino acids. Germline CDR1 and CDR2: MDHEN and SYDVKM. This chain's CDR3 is CASSPGQLYGYTF. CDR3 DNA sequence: TGTGCCAGCAGTCCCGGACAGCTCTATGGCTACACCTTC.

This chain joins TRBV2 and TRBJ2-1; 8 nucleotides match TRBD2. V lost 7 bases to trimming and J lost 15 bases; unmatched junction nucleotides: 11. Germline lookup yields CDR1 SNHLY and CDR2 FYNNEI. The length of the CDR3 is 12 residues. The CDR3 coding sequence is TGTGCCAGCAAAAGCCCGGGACTAGGAGGGTTCTTC. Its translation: CASKSPGLGGFF.

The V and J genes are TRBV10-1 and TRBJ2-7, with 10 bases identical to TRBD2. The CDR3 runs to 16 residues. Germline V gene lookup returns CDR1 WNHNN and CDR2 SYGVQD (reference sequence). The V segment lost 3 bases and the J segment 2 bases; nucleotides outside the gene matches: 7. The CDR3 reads CASSEGSGRTTYEQYF. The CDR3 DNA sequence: TGCGCCAGCAGTGAAGGTAGCGGGAGGACGACCTACGAGCAGTACTTC.